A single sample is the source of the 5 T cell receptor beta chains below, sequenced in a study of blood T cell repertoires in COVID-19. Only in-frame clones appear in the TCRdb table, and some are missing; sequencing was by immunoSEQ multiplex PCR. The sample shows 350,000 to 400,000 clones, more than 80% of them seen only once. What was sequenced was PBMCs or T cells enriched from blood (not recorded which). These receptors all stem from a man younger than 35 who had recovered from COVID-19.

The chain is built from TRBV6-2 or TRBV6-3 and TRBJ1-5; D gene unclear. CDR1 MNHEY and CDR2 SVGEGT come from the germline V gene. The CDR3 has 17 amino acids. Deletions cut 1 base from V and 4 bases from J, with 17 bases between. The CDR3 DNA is TGTGCCAGCAGTTACTTGAAGCGGGGTGTTGCGAATCAGCCCCAGCATTTT. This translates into CASSYLKRGVANQPQHF.

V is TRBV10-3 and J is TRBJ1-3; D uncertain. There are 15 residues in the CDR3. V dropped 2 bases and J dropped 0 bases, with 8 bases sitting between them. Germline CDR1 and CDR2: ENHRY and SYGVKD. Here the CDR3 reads CAISEIFSSGNTIYF. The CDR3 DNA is TGTGCCATCAGTGAGATATTCAGCTCTGGAAACACCATATATTTT.

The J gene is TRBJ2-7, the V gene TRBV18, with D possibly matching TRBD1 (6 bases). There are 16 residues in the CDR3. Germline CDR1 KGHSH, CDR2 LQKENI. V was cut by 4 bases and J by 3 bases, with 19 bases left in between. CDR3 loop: CASSLMAPGQNYEQYF. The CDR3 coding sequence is TGTGCCAGCTCACTAATGGCTCCGGGACAAAACTACGAGCAGTACTTC.

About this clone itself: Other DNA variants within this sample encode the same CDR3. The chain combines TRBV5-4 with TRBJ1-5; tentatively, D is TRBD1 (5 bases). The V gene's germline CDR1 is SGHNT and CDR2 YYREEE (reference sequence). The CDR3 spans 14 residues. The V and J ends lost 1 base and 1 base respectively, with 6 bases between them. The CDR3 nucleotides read TGTGCCAGCAGCTTGCGGGGGAGCAATCAGCCCCAGCATTTT. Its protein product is CASSLRGSNQPQHF.

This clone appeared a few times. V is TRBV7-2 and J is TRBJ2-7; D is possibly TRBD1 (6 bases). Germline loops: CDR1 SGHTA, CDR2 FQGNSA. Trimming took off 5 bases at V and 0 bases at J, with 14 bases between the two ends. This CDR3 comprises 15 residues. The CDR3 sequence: CASSTQGHHSYEQYF. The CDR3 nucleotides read TGTGCCAGCAGCACACAGGGCCACCACTCCTACGAGCAGTACTTC.